This TCR beta chain was identified in a study of T cells in Graves' hyperthyroidism and ophthalmopathy. Graves' hyperthyroidism showing no ophthalmopathy progression within 18 months was considered stable. Participants, patients aged 18 to 65, had newly diagnosed hyperthyroidism with a duration under 2 months. Uncontrolled infection, other autoimmune disease, pregnancy or lactation excluded patients. Used for diagnoses were clinical symptoms, serum thyroxine and TRAb, thyroid ultrasound and orbital computed tomography. CDR3 length: 17 amino acids. The junction had 13 bases not matched to a gene; V was cut back by 3 bases and J by 1 base. The germline CDR1 and CDR2 sequences are DFQATT and SNEGSKA (reference sequence). The source material, RNA transcripts, was used to amplify TCR beta CDR3 regions. HTBI primers were used for first-round RT-PCR of the TCR CDR3. TCRdb used MiXCR to reprocess the multiplex PCR reads, holding one entry per CDR3 protein. The sample holds a few hundred thousand distinct CDR3 sequences, about 15% seen once.

J is TRBJ2-7 and V is TRBV20-1, with 9 bases fitting TRBD2. The specimen sequenced was blood. The TCR comes from a young woman with Graves' hyperthyroidism. CDR3 bases: TGCAGTGCTAGCTTCAGTGCTAGCGGGATTGGTTCCTACGAGCAGTACTTC. Protein: CSASFSASGIGSYEQYF.